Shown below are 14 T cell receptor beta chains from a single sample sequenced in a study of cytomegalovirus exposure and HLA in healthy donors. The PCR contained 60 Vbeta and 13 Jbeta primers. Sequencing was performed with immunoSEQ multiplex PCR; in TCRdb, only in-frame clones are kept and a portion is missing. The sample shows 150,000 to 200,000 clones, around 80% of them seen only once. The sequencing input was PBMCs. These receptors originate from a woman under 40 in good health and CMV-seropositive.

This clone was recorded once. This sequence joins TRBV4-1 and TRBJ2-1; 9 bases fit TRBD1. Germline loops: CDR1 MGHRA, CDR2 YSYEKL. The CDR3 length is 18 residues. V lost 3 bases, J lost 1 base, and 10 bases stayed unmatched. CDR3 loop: CASSQGWAGTGSYNEQFF. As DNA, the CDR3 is TGCGCCAGCAGCCAGGGGTGGGCCGGGACAGGGTCCTACAATGAGCAGTTCTTC.

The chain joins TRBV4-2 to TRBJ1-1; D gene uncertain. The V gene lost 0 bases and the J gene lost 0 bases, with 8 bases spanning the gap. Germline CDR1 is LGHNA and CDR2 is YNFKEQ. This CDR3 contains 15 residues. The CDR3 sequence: CASSQDVTVNTEAFF. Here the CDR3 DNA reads TGTGCCAGCAGCCAAGATGTAACAGTGAACACTGAAGCTTTCTTT.

CDR3 residues: CASSSTGDQPQHF. The CDR3, as DNA: TGTGCCAGTAGTAGCACCGGTGATCAGCCCCAGCATTTT. The V gene is TRBV19, the J gene TRBJ1-5; D unclear. V lost 4 bases and J lost 5, with 9 bases in between. The CDR3 sequence is 13 residues long. Germline CDR1 LNHDA, CDR2 SQIVND (reference sequence).

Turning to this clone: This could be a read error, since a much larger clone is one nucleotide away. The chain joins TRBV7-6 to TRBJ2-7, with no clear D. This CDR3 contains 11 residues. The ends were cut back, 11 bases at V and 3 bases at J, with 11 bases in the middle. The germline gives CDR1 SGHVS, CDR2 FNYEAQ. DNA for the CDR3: TGTGCCGTCCTCGGCGGCTACGAGCAGTACTTC. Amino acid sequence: CAVLGGYEQYF.

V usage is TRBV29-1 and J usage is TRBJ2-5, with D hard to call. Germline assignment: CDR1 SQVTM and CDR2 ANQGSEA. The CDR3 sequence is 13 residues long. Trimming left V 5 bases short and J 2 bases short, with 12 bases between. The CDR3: CSVKGHYQETQYF. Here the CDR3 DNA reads TGCAGCGTTAAAGGGCATTATCAAGAGACCCAGTACTTC.

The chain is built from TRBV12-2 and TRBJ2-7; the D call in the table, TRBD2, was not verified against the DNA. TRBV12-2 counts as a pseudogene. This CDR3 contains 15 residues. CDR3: CASRLAAGVSYEQYF. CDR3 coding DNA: TGTGCAAGTCGCTTAGCGGCCGGGGTTTCCTACGAGCAGTACTTC.

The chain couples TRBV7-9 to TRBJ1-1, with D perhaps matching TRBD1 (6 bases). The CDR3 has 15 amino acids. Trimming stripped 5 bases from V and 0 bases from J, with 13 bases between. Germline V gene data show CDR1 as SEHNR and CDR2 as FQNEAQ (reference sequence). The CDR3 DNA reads TGTGCCAGCAGCCACAAGACAGGCGTGAACACTGAAGCTTTCTTT. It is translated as CASSHKTGVNTEAFF.

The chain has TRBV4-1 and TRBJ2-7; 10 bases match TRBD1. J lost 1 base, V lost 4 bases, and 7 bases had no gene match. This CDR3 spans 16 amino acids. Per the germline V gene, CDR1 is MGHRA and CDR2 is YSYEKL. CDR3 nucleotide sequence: TGCGCCAGCAGCCCCCGTGGGACAGGGGATTCCTACGAGCAGTACTTC. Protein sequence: CASSPRGTGDSYEQYF.

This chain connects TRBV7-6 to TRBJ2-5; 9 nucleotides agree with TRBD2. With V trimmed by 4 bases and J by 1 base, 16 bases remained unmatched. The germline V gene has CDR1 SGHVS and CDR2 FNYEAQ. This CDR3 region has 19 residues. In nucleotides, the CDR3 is TGTGCCAGCAGCTCAGCCCGGGGTGGTAGCGGGAGCCCCCAAGAGACCCAGTACTTC. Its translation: CASSSARGGSGSPQETQYF.

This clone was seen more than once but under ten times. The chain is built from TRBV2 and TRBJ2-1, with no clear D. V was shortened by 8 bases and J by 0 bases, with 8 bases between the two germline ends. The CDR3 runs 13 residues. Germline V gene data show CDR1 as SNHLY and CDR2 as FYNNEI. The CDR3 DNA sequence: TGTGCCAGCTGTATCGGCTCCTACAATGAGCAGTTCTTC. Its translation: CASCIGSYNEQFF.

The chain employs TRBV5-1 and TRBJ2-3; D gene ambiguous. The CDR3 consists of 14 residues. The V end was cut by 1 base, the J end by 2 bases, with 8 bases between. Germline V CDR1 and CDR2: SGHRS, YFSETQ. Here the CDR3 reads CASSLLVYTDTQYF. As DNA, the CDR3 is TGCGCCAGCAGCTTGCTCGTCTACACAGATACGCAGTATTTT.

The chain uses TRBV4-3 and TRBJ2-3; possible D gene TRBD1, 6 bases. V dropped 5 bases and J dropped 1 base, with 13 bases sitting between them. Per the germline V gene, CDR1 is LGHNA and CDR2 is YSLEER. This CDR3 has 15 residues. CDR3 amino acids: CASSSQDRRTDTQYF. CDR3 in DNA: TGCGCCAGCAGCAGCCAGGACAGACGCACAGATACGCAGTATTTT.

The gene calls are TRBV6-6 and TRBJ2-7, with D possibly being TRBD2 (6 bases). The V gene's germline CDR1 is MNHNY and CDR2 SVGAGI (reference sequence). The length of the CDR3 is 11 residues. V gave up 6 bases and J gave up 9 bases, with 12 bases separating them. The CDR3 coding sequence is TGTGCCAGCAGCAACAGCGGGTGGCAGTACTTC. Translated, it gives CASSNSGWQYF.

The CDR3 nucleotides are TGCGCCAGCAGGTCGCGGGCGGGAGAGGGCTGGGGCTCCTACGAGCAGTACTTC. Translated, it gives CASRSRAGEGWGSYEQYF. The chain employs TRBV5-1 and TRBJ2-7; TRBD2 agrees at 7 bases. J gave up 0 bases and V 5 bases, and 17 bases lay outside the gene matches. Germline loops: CDR1 SGHRS, CDR2 YFSETQ. The CDR3 runs 18 residues.